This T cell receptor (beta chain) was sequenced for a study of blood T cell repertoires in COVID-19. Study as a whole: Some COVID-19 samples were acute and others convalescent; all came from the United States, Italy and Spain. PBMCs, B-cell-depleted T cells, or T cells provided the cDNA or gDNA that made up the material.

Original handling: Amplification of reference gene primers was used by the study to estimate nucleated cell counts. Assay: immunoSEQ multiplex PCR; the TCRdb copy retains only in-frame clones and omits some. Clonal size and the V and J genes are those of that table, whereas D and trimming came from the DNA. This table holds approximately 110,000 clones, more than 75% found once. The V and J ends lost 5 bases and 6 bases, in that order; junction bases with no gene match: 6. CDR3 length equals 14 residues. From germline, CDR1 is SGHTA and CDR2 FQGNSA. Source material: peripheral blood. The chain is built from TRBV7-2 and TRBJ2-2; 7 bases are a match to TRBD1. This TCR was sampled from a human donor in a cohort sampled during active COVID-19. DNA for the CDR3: TGTGCCAGCAGCCTACAGGGGTGGGCCGGGGAGCTGTTTTTT. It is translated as CASSLQGWAGELFF.